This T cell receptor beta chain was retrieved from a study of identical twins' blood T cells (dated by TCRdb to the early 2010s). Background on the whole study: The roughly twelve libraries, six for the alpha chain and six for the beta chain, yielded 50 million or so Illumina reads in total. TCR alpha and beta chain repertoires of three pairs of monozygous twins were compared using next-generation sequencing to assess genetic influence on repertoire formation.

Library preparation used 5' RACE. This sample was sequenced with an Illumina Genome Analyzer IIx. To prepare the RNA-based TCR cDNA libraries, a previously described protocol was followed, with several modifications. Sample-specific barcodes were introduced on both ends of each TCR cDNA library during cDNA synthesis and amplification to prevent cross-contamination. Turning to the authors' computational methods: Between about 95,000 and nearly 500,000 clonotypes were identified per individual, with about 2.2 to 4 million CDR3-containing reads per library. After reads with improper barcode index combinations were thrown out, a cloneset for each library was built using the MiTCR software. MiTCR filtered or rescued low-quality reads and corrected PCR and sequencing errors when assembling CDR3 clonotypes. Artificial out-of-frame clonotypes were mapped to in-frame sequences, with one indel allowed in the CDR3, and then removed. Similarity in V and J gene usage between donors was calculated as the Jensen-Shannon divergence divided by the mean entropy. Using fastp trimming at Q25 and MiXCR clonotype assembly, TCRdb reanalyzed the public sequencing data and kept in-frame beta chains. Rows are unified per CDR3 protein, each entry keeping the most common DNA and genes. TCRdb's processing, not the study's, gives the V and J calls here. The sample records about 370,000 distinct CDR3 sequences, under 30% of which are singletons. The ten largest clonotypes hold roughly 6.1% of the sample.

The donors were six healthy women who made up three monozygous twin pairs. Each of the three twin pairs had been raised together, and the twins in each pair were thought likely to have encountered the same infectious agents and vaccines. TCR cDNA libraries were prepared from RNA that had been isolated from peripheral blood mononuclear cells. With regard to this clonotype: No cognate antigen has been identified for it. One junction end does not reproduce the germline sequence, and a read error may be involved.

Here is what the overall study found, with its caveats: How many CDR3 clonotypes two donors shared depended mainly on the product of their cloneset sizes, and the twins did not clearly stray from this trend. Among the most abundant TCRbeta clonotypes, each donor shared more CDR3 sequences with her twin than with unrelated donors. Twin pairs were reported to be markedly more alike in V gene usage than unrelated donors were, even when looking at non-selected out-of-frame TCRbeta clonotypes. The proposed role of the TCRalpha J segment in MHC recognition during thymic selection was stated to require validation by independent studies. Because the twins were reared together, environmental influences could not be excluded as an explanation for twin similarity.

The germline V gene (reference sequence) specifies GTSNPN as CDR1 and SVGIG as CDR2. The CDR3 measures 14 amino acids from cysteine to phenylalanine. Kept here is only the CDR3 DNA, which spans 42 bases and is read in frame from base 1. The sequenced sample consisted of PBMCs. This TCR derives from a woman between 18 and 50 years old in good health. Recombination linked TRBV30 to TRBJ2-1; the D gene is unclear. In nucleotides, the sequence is TGTGCCTGGAATAGGGCAACCCCCTACAATGAGAAGTTCTTC. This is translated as CAWNRATPYNEKFF.